Below are 16 T cell receptor beta chains sequenced from a single sample in a study of blood T cell repertoires in COVID-19. Here immunoSEQ multiplex PCR was the method, and the copy in TCRdb shows in-frame clones only, minus some. Of more than 400,000 clones detected, roughly 91% appear once; the ten largest clones hold 0.6%. The sequenced material came from PBMCs or T cells enriched from blood (not recorded which). The receptors stem from a man in his late teens or twenties who had recovered from COVID-19.

The chain joins TRBV25-1 to TRBJ2-7, with 7 bases matching TRBD1. The CDR3 covers 13 residues. CDR1 is MGHDK, CDR2 SYGVNS, per germline. Unmatched junction bases numbered 5, after V lost 6 bases and J lost 3 bases. Written as DNA, the CDR3 is TGTGCCAGCAGCAGGGGGAAAGTCTACGAGCAGTACTTC. This codes for CASSRGKVYEQYF.

Here the CDR3 DNA reads TGTGCCAGCAGTGCTCTATCGGGTACCGGGGAGCTGTTTTTT. As protein: CASSALSGTGELFF. The chain employs TRBV5-5 and TRBJ2-2; D not certain. Germline CDR1 is SGHKS and CDR2 is YYEKEE (reference sequence). V was trimmed by 5 bases and J by 5 bases, leaving 13 bases between them. The CDR3 covers 14 residues.

V is TRBV6-6 and J is TRBJ1-4; possibly TRBD1 for D (5 bases). CDR3 length: 14 amino acids. Looked up from germline, CDR1 is MNHNY and CDR2 is SVGAGI (reference sequence). Deletions cut 7 bases from V and 6 bases from J, with 15 bases between. The CDR3 bases are TGTGCCAGCAATACAGGCTTTGGCCATGAAAAACTGTTTTTT. Its protein is CASNTGFGHEKLFF.

The chain joins TRBV6-4 to TRBJ2-1; TRBD2 matches 13 bases. Germline-derived CDR1 and CDR2 are MRHNA and SNTAGT. CDR3 length equals 15 residues. V lost 6 bases, J lost 9 bases, and 8 bases stayed unmatched. The CDR3, as DNA: TGTGCCAGCAGCCGCGGGACTAGCGGGAAAGGTGAGCAGTTCTTC. This encodes CASSRGTSGKGEQFF.

The J gene is TRBJ2-2, the V gene TRBV18, with a possible D match to TRBD2 (5 bases). Deletions cut 3 bases from V and 6 bases from J, with 17 bases between. Germline V gene lookup returns CDR1 KGHSH and CDR2 LQKENI. This CDR3 spans 16 amino acids. This chain's CDR3 is CASSPSNRGLSGELFF. The CDR3 DNA is TGTGCCAGCTCACCGTCCAACCGGGGATTGTCCGGGGAGCTGTTTTTT.

This clone was seen a single time. The rearrangement links TRBV3-1 (or the pseudogene TRBV3-2) to TRBJ2-3, with no clear D. CDR3 length: 15 amino acids. Trimming cost V 1 base and J 6 bases, with 14 bases left between them. Germline CDR1 reads LGHDT; CDR2 reads YNNKEL (reference sequence). CDR3 in DNA: TGTGCCAGCAGCCAAGGTGGCGGTTGGATGGATACGCAGTATTTT. Translation: CASSQGGGWMDTQYF.

The chain carries TRBV19 and TRBJ1-1, with 9 bases that match TRBD1. The CDR3 sequence is 16 residues long. CDR1 and CDR2 (germline): LNHDA, SQIVND (reference sequence). J gave up 5 bases and V 4 bases, and 11 bases lay outside the gene matches. The CDR3 DNA sequence: TGTGCCAGTAGTACCCTCACGACAGGGGGGAGGACTGAAGCTTTCTTT. It encodes CASSTLTTGGRTEAFF.

V and J are TRBV9 and TRBJ2-3, with 8 bases lining up with TRBD2. Per the germline V gene, CDR1 is SGDLS and CDR2 is YYNGEE. Losses at the gene ends were 4 bases for V and 2 bases for J; bases not matched to a gene: 12. The CDR3 extends over 17 amino acids. As DNA, the CDR3 is TGTGCCAGCAGCTTAGTGGGGCTAGCGGGCCTCACAGATACGCAGTATTTT. This sequence encodes CASSLVGLAGLTDTQYF.

This clone was detected only a few times. The CDR3 protein is CASSTRDRGHTEAFF. The CDR3 nucleotides read TGTGCCAGCAGCACGAGGGACAGGGGACACACTGAAGCTTTCTTT. The chain links TRBV7-9 to TRBJ1-1, with TRBD1 identical over 10 bases. With 5 bases clipped from V and 3 bases from J, the junction kept 6 bases outside the gene matches. This CDR3 comprises 15 residues. Germline CDR1 is SEHNR and CDR2 is FQNEAQ (reference sequence). The full variable domain, its missing parts supplied by reference TRBV7-9 and TRBJ1-1, is DTGVSQNPRHKITKRGQNVTFRCDPISEHNRLYWYRQTLGQGPEFLTYFQNEAQLEKSRLLSDRFSAERPKGSFSTLEIQRTEQGDSAMYLCASSTRDRGHTEAFFGQGTRLTVV.

The V call is TRBV6-1, the J call TRBJ1-5; tentatively, D is TRBD1 (5 bases). CDR1 is MNHNS and CDR2 is SASEGT in the germline V gene. Trimming removed 3 bases from V and 3 bases from J, with 9 bases in between. The CDR3 contains 14 residues. The CDR3 loop reads CASSDRQLNQPQHF. In nucleotides, the CDR3 is TGTGCCAGCAGTGACCGACAGCTCAATCAGCCCCAGCATTTT.

This chain joins TRBV7-2 and TRBJ2-1, with TRBD2 identical over 14 bases. V gave up 2 bases and J gave up 8 bases; unmatched junction bases: 8. This CDR3 is 17 amino acids long. Looked up from germline, CDR1 is SGHTA and CDR2 is FQGNSA. The CDR3 DNA follows: TGTGCCAGCAGCTTAAGGGGGACTAGCGGGAGACTGGATGAGCAGTTCTTC. Its protein product is CASSLRGTSGRLDEQFF.

The chain uses TRBV28 and TRBJ1-6; no reliable D call. This CDR3 is built from 12 residues. Germline CDR1 and CDR2: MDHEN and SYDVKM. With 2 bases removed from V and 8 bases from J, the gap between germline ends came to 4 bases. CDR3 sequence reads: CASSLADSPLHF. The CDR3 coding sequence is TGTGCCAGCAGTTTAGCGGATTCACCCCTCCACTTT.

This sequence joins TRBV10-3 and TRBJ1-2, with TRBD1 matching over 7 bases. Losses at the gene ends were 7 bases for V and 3 bases for J; bases not matched to a gene: 5. The CDR3 has 13 amino acids. Germline V gene lookup returns CDR1 ENHRY and CDR2 SYGVKD. The CDR3 DNA reads as TGTGCCATCACGACAGGGAGAGACTATGGCTACACCTTC. Translation: CAITTGRDYGYTF.

This clone has only a few counts. V usage is TRBV7-9 and J usage is TRBJ1-3, with TRBD1 identical over 7 bases. There are 17 residues in the CDR3. Looked up from germline, CDR1 is SEHNR and CDR2 is FQNEAQ (reference sequence). Unmatched junction bases numbered 10, after V lost 5 bases and J lost 0 bases. In DNA, the CDR3 is TGTGCCAGCAGCACCCCGCCGACAGGGTCCTCTGGAAACACCATATATTTT. This encodes CASSTPPTGSSGNTIYF.

This rearrangement joins TRBV18 to TRBJ2-3; 8 nucleotides align to TRBD1. The germline gives CDR1 KGHSH, CDR2 LQKENI. The CDR3 has 17 residues. V was pared by 2 bases and J by 5 bases, with 12 bases of the junction left unmatched. Here the CDR3 DNA reads TGTGCCAGCTCACCAATTAGCACAGGGGGGTCAAAAGATACGCAGTATTTT. It yields the protein CASSPISTGGSKDTQYF.

This clone was counted once. V is TRBV9 and J is TRBJ1-5; D is unclear. The CDR3 sequence is 14 residues long. The V gene lost 4 bases and the J gene lost 6 bases, with 14 bases spanning the gap. Germline V lookup: CDR1 SGDLS, CDR2 YYNGEE. The DNA of the CDR3 is TGTGCCAGCAGCCCTCAGGCTTTTATTCAGCCCCAGCATTTT. It is translated as CASSPQAFIQPQHF.